What follows describes a single TCR beta chain. In the authors' workflow: Reference gene primer amplification yielded estimated nucleated cell counts. Produced via immunoSEQ multiplex PCR; TCRdb's table is partial and in-frame only. Clone size and V and J calls were adopted from that table, with D and trimming inferred from the DNA. The data hold about 77,000 clones, with over 70% observed a single time. This sample is drawn from a study of blood T cell repertoires in COVID-19. Across the whole study: The study drew acute and convalescent COVID-19 samples from the United States, Italy and Spain.

CDR3 length: 15 residues. Germline CDR1 is MNHEY and CDR2 is SVGAGI. The trim removed 5 bases at V and 6 bases at J, leaving 6 bases unmatched. The receptor's source is a man aged 60-69 years with acute or convalescent COVID-19. Sequences were obtained from peripheral blood. The gene calls are TRBV6-5 and TRBJ2-7; 14 nucleotides align to TRBD2. The CDR3 is CASSPPGLAGVEQYF. The CDR3 nucleotides read TGTGCCAGCAGTCCCCCGGGACTAGCGGGAGTCGAGCAGTACTTC.